This passage covers 13 T cell receptor beta chains from one sample sequenced in a study of Graves' ophthalmopathy and Graves' hyperthyroidism. The TCR beta CDR3 regions underwent amplification from RNA transcripts. First-round RT-PCR used HTBI primers; second-round multiplex PCR followed. A single record per CDR3 protein comes from TCRdb applying MiXCR to the multiplex PCR reads. Among about 230,000 distinct CDR3 sequences, roughly 50% were seen once, and the ten largest hold less than 60%. Sequencing was done on a sample of peripheral blood. The source is an adult man with Graves' ophthalmopathy.

The rearrangement links TRBV6-5 to TRBJ1-2; no definite D call. The V gene lost 2 bases and the J gene lost 3 bases, with 10 bases spanning the gap. The V gene's germline CDR1 is MNHEY and CDR2 SVGAGI. CDR3 length equals 14 residues. The CDR3 is CASSYSGGHYGYTF. The CDR3 nucleotides read TGTGCCAGCAGTTACAGTGGAGGACACTATGGCTACACCTTC.

This clonotype has just one count. The genes are TRBV7-9 and TRBJ1-4, with 7 nucleotides matching TRBD1. From germline, CDR1 is SEHNR and CDR2 FQNEAQ (reference sequence). After removal of 5 bases from V and 7 bases from J, the junction contained 7 bases not matched to a gene. CDR3 length equals 14 residues. CDR3 loop: CASSQGGLGEKLFF. In nucleotides, the CDR3 is TGTGCCAGCAGCCAAGGGGGCTTAGGTGAAAAACTGTTTTTT.

V is TRBV10-1 and J is TRBJ1-5; D is undetermined. V was shortened by 5 bases and J by 4 bases, with 15 bases between the two germline ends. The CDR3 sequence is 15 residues long. Germline V gene sequence: CDR1 WNHNN, CDR2 SYGVQD (reference sequence). The CDR3 is CASSTSGSNNQPQHF. CDR3 DNA: TGCGCCAGCAGTACATCCGGCTCCAATAATCAGCCCCAGCATTTT.

This chain joins TRBV6-5 and TRBJ2-2; 7 positions agree with TRBD1. CDR1 and CDR2 (germline): MNHEY, SVGAGI. The length of the CDR3 is 15 residues. V was pared by 2 bases and J by 3 bases, with 3 bases of the junction left unmatched. CDR3 sequence reads: CASSYEGADTGELFF. The CDR3 DNA is TGTGCCAGCAGTTACGAGGGGGCGGACACCGGGGAGCTGTTTTTT.

This clonotype occurred once. This chain joins TRBV19 and TRBJ1-5; no reliable D call. The CDR3 is 15 residues long. Looked up from germline, CDR1 is LNHDA and CDR2 is SQIVND (reference sequence). Trimming removed 3 bases at V and 2 bases at J, with 11 bases between. The CDR3, as DNA: TGTGCCAGTAGTATTTGGCAGAACCGCAATCAGCCCCAGCATTTT. Translating gives CASSIWQNRNQPQHF.

The chain joins TRBV5-1 to TRBJ1-4; 10 nucleotides match TRBD1. This CDR3 contains 17 residues. Germline assignment: CDR1 SGHRS and CDR2 YFSETQ. Trimming took 4 bases from V and 8 from J; bases not matched to a gene: 14. The CDR3 protein is CASSKTAVTGGSEKLFF. The CDR3, as DNA: TGCGCCAGCAGCAAAACAGCAGTGACAGGGGGCAGCGAAAAACTGTTTTTT. Full variable domain (missing parts from reference TRBV5-1 and TRBJ1-4): KAGVTQTPRYLIKTRGQQVTLSCSPISGHRSVSWYQQTPGQGLQFLFEYFSETQRNKGNFPGRFSGRQFSNSRSEMNVSTLELGDSALYLCASSKTAVTGGSEKLFFGSGTQLSVL.

The rearrangement links TRBV20-1 to TRBJ2-7; D is perhaps TRBD1 or TRBD2 (5 bases each). Germline loops: CDR1 DFQATT, CDR2 SNEGSKA (reference sequence). Between the trimmed V and J ends, which lost 0 bases and 3 bases, there was a span of 9 bases. There are 13 residues in the CDR3. For the CDR3, the DNA is TGCAGTGCTAGAGATGCTGGGGGCTACGAGCAGTACTTC. It translates to CSARDAGGYEQYF.

The chain couples TRBV7-2 to TRBJ2-6; no clear D gene. V was pared by 1 base and J by 2 bases, with 6 bases between. CDR3 size: 15 residues. Germline assignment: CDR1 SGHTA and CDR2 FQGNSA. The CDR3 region is CASSLVPAGANVLTF. The DNA for the CDR3 is TGTGCCAGCAGCTTAGTACCGGCTGGGGCCAACGTCCTGACTTTC.

The genes are TRBV6-5 and TRBJ2-7, with TRBD2 matching 9 bases. The closer fit of TRBJ2-1 to the DNA end suggests the J call may be wrong. The CDR3 is made up of 15 amino acids. CDR1 and CDR2 from the germline V gene are MNHEY and SVGAGI. The CDR3 bases are TGTGCCAGCAGTTGGCGGGTAGCGGGAGTGGATGAGCAGTTCTTC. The encoded protein is CASSWRVAGVDEQFF.

This clonotype was seen a handful of times. The CDR3 region is CASSLPGGAEAFF. CDR3 coding DNA: TGCGCCAGCAGCCTGCCCGGTGGCGCTGAAGCTTTCTTT. This sequence joins TRBV4-1 and TRBJ1-1; D unresolved. With 4 bases removed from V and 6 bases from J, the gap between germline ends came to 12 bases. CDR1 is MGHRA and CDR2 is YSYEKL in the germline V gene. The CDR3 consists of 13 residues.

This clonotype has only one observation. The CDR3 here is CASSEFPEETQYF. DNA for the CDR3: TGTGCCAGCAGTGAATTCCCAGAAGAGACCCAGTACTTC. The J gene is TRBJ2-5, the V gene TRBV25-1; the D is unclear. Germline assignment: CDR1 MGHDK and CDR2 SYGVNS. CDR3 size: 13 residues. Trimming stripped 1 base from V and 3 bases from J, with 6 bases between. Using reference TRBV25-1 and TRBJ2-5 for the parts outside the CDR3, the full variable domain is EADIYQTPRYLVIGTGKKITLECSQTMGHDKMYWYQQDPGMELHLIHYSYGVNSTEKGDLSSESTVSRIRTEHFPLTLESARPSHTSQYLCASSEFPEETQYFGPGTRLLVL.

Details on this clonotype: Lacking the conserved final phenylalanine or tryptophan, this CDR3 likely reflects a read error. This chain joins TRBV20-1 and TRBJ1-1; a weak D match, TRBD1 (5 bases). Germline V gene data show CDR1 as DFQATT and CDR2 as SNEGSKA (reference sequence). The V and J ends lost 2 bases and 1 base respectively, with 8 bases between them. CDR3 length equals 13 residues. The CDR3: CSARPTGNTEAFL. CDR3 nucleotides: TGCAGTGCTAGACCCACAGGGAACACTGAAGCTTTCCTT.

The CDR3 sequence: CASSLGGGGLVRETQYF. The CDR3 DNA is TGTGCCAGCAGCTTAGGCGGGGGGGGCTTAGTTCGCGAGACCCAGTACTTC. The rearrangement joins TRBV7-8 to TRBJ2-5; TRBD2 matches 9 bases. With 1 base clipped from V and 5 bases from J, the junction kept 11 bases outside the gene matches. The CDR3 has 17 amino acids. The germline CDR1 and CDR2 sequences are SGHVS and FQNEAQ.